A selection of T cell receptor beta chains follows, all from one sample in a study of blood T cell repertoires in COVID-19. Sequenced by immunoSEQ multiplex PCR; TCRdb stores in-frame clones only, minus some. Here the sample spans 200,000 to 250,000 clones, roughly 84% being singletons. Source material: peripheral blood. The source is a man in his forties with acute or convalescent COVID-19. Each CDR3 is given with its conserved first and last residue. A D gene is named only where the DNA matches it firmly. Not all rows give a size; the values are once, few, many and, for expanded clones, a class.

CDR3 protein,CDR3 DNA,V gene,J gene,clone size,D gene
CASSSGTGQETQYF,TGCGCCAGCAGCTCCGGGACAGGACAAGAGACCCAGTACTTC,TRBV5-1,TRBJ2-5,.,TRBD1
CASSRSTSGGAYEQFF,TGTGCCAGCAGCCGTTCGACTAGCGGGGGGGCTTATGAGCAGTTCTTC,TRBV3-1/TRBV3-2,TRBJ2-1,.,TRBD2
CASSETPGQLQFF,TGTGCCAGCAGCGAGACTCCGGGACAGTTGCAGTTCTTC,TRBV7-2,TRBJ2-1,.,TRBD1
CASSPSGGPEETQYF,TGCGCCAGCAGCCCCTCGGGGGGGCCGGAAGAGACCCAGTACTTC,TRBV4-3,TRBJ2-5,once,TRBD2
CASSEAGGGNYNEQFF,TGTGCCAGCAGTGAAGCGGGCGGGGGGAATTACAATGAGCAGTTCTTC,TRBV2,TRBJ2-1,.,TRBD2
CASSRPGQGVEKLFF,TGTGCCAGCAGCCGACCGGGACAGGGTGTGGAAAAACTGTTTTTT,TRBV5-6,TRBJ1-4,few,TRBD1
CASSQGTGARNEQFF,TGCGCCAGCAGCCAAGGGACAGGGGCCCGAAATGAGCAGTTCTTC,TRBV5-1,TRBJ2-1,.,TRBD1
CASKRDQGSGNTIYF,TGTGCCAGTAAACGGGATCAAGGCTCTGGAAACACCATATATTTT,TRBV28,TRBJ1-3,.,.
CASSDSYNYGYTF,TGTGCCAGCAGTGACAGTTATAACTATGGCTACACCTTC,TRBV6-1,TRBJ1-2,.,.
CASSPTANNQPQHF,TGTGCCAGCTCCCCGACAGCTAACAATCAGCCCCAGCATTTT,TRBV18,TRBJ1-5,.,.
CASSPGQGGGYGYTF,TGTGCCAGCAGCCCGGGACAGGGGGGTGGCTATGGCTACACCTTC,TRBV4-2,TRBJ1-2,.,TRBD1
CASSYSSTDTQYF,TGCGCCAGCAGTTATTCTAGCACAGATACGCAGTATTTT,TRBV5-1,TRBJ2-3,.,.
CASSVRDSGGSYNEQFF,TGTGCCAGCAGCGTACGTGATAGCGGGGGCTCCTACAATGAGCAGTTCTTC,TRBV9,TRBJ2-1,.,TRBD2
CASSLAGQGNEQYF,TGCGCCAGCAGCTTGGCTGGACAGGGAAACGAGCAGTACTTC,TRBV5-1,TRBJ2-7,.,TRBD1
CATSRGSPRPQHF,TGTGCCACCAGCAGAGGCTCTCCTAGGCCCCAGCATTTT,TRBV15,TRBJ1-5,.,.
CASSTPGEPGNTIYF,TGTGCCAGCAGCACCCCAGGGGAACCTGGAAACACCATATATTTT,TRBV11-2,TRBJ1-3,.,.
CATSDATWQVPQETQYF,TGTGCCACCAGTGACGCCACCTGGCAAGTGCCTCAAGAGACCCAGTACTTC,TRBV24-1,TRBJ2-5,.,.
CASSMDRGPVLHF,TGTGCCAGCAGCATGGACAGGGGACCAGTCCTCCACTTT,TRBV7-2,TRBJ1-6,.,TRBD1
CASSLDRENYGYTF,TGCGCCAGCAGCTTGGACAGGGAAAACTATGGCTACACCTTC,TRBV5-1,TRBJ1-2,.,.
CASSPERTEAFF,TGTGCCAGCTCACCAGAGAGGACTGAAGCTTTCTTT,TRBV18,TRBJ1-1,once,.
CASSLDRGTEAFF,TGTGCCAGCAGTCTCGACAGGGGGACTGAAGCTTTCTTT,TRBV28,TRBJ1-1,.,TRBD1
CASSHPPGTQAYEQYF,TGCGCCAGCAGCCACCCCCCCGGGACACAGGCCTACGAGCAGTACTTC,TRBV4-1,TRBJ2-7,.,.
CASSPRYQETQYF,TGTGCCAGCAGCCCGAGGTACCAAGAGACCCAGTACTTC,TRBV6-2/TRBV6-3,TRBJ2-5,.,.
CASSEQAPRVTEAFF,TGTGCCAGCAGTGAACAAGCCCCAAGAGTCACTGAAGCTTTCTTT,TRBV2,TRBJ1-1,.,.
CASSSGGGSAPERGEQYF,TGCGCCAGCAGCTCCGGCGGGGGCTCCGCGCCGGAACGTGGCGAGCAGTACTTC,TRBV5-1,TRBJ2-7,.,.
CASSVTVDYGYTF,TGTGCCAGCAGCGTTACAGTTGACTATGGCTACACCTTC,TRBV5-5,TRBJ1-2,.,.
CAYTTGDNQPQHF,TGTGCCTATACTACAGGGGATAATCAGCCCCAGCATTTT,TRBV30,TRBJ1-5,.,TRBD1
CASSLVMVTGGGFNEQYF,TGTGCCAGCAGTTTAGTAATGGTTACCGGAGGAGGGTTCAACGAGCAGTACTTC,TRBV27,TRBJ2-7,.,.
CASSDSSTGGGGLRGYTF,TGCGCCAGCAGCGACTCGTCCACAGGGGGAGGAGGTTTGCGTGGCTACACCTTC,TRBV4-1,TRBJ1-2,few,TRBD1
CASSPGTNARTFF,TGTGCCAGCAGCCCCGGGACAAATGCTCGGACGTTCTTC,TRBV7-3,TRBJ2-1,.,.
CASSEAGRMGTDTQYF,TGTGCCAGCAGTGAAGCGGGGCGGATGGGCACAGATACGCAGTATTTT,TRBV2,TRBJ2-3,.,.
CASSQRRDRLEQFF,TGTGCCAGCAGCCAGAGAAGAGACAGACTCGAGCAGTTCTTC,TRBV27,TRBJ2-1,.,.
CASSQVYGNTEAFF,TGTGCCAGCAGCCAAGTTTACGGTAACACTGAAGCTTTCTTT,TRBV3-1/TRBV3-2,TRBJ1-1,.,.
CASGNNRDRGSPLHF,TGTGCCAGCGGAAACAACCGGGACAGGGGTTCACCCCTCCACTTT,TRBV27,TRBJ1-6,.,TRBD1
CSVESDTPYEQYF,TGCAGCGTTGAAAGTGACACCCCCTACGAGCAGTACTTC,TRBV29-1,TRBJ2-7,.,.
CAARVHSGNTIYF,TGTGCCGCCCGGGTCCACTCTGGAAACACCATATATTTT,TRBV6-6,TRBJ1-3,.,.
CASSITGNTEAFF,TGTGCCAGCAGTATTACAGGAAACACTGAAGCTTTCTTT,TRBV12-3/TRBV12-4,TRBJ1-1,few,.
CASSRNRDRASYEQYF,TGTGCCAGCAGCCGTAACCGGGACAGGGCCAGCTACGAGCAGTACTTC,TRBV5-8,TRBJ2-7,.,TRBD1
CASSTRTGYGAEAFF,TGTGCCAGCAGCACCAGGACAGGGTATGGGGCTGAAGCTTTCTTT,TRBV7-9,TRBJ1-1,.,TRBD1
CASSLVVEKSYGYTF,TGTGCCAGCAGCTTGGTCGTCGAGAAGAGCTATGGCTACACCTTC,TRBV5-5,TRBJ1-2,.,.